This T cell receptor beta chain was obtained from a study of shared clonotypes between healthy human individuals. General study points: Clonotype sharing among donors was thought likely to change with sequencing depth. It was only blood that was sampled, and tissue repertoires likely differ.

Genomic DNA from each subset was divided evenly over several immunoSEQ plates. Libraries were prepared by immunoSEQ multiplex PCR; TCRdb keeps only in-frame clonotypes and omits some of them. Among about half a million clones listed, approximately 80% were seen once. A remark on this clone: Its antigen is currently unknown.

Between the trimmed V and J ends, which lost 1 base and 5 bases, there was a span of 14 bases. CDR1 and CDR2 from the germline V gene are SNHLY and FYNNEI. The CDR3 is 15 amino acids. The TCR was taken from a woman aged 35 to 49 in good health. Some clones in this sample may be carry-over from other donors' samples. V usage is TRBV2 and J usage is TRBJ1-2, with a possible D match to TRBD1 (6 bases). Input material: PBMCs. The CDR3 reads CASSEGGQGYYGYTF. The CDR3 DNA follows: TGTGCCAGCAGTGAAGGGGGGCAGGGCTATTATGGCTACACCTTC.